Listed below are T cell receptor beta chains from one sample, sequenced in a study of blood T cells in healthy people across ages. TCRdb independently ran MiXCR on the 5' RACE reads; one entry per CDR3 protein. The sample records about 970,000 distinct CDR3 sequences, roughly half being singletons. Sequenced sample: blood. Source of these receptors: a woman aged 55-70 years in good health. Both conserved end residues are part of each CDR3. D genes are given only for firm matches. Clone size appears in some rows only: once, few, many, or a class for an expanded clone.

clone_size j_call d_call v_call cdr3_aa cdr3_nt
NA TRBJ2-1 NA TRBV19 CASSIDRQRRGTYNEQFF TGTGCCAGTAGTATAGATCGTCAGCGAAGAGGAACCTACAATGAGCAGTTCTTC
few TRBJ2-7 NA TRBV6-1 CASSEVGGTYEQYF TGTGCCAGCAGTGAAGTGGGGGGAACCTACGAGCAGTACTTC
NA TRBJ2-5 NA TRBV10-3 CAISGAGSGAETQYF TGTGCCATCAGTGGCGCAGGGAGTGGGGCAGAGACCCAGTACTTC
NA TRBJ2-5 NA TRBV20-1 CSANRPREETQYF TGCAGTGCTAACCGCCCCAGGGAAGAGACCCAGTACTTC
NA TRBJ2-4 NA TRBV11-2 CASSSRHKDTLAKNIQYF TGTGCCAGCAGCTCGAGACACAAGGACACCCTAGCCAAAAACATTCAGTACTTC
few TRBJ2-7 TRBD1 TRBV28 CASIPGDRDSYEQYF TGTGCCAGCATTCCCGGGGACAGGGACTCCTACGAGCAGTACTTC
NA TRBJ2-7 TRBD2 TRBV10-1 CASIAGLESYEQYF TGCGCCAGCATTGCGGGACTAGAGTCCTACGAGCAGTACTTC
NA TRBJ2-7 NA TRBV9 CASSSRGTFRPYEQYF TGTGCCAGCAGCTCCCGTGGGACATTTCGTCCCTACGAGCAGTACTTC
NA TRBJ2-1 TRBD1 TRBV27 CASTRSTGRVDEQFF TGTGCCAGCACTCGATCGACAGGGAGAGTCGATGAGCAGTTCTTC
NA TRBJ2-1 NA TRBV11-3 CASSSSREGEQFF TGTGCCAGCAGCTCAAGCAGGGAAGGTGAGCAGTTCTTC
few TRBJ2-1 TRBD2 TRBV7-9 CASSYGPTSGIRDDYEQFF TGTGCCAGCAGCTATGGGCCCACTAGCGGAATCCGGGATGACTATGAGCAGTTCTTC
NA TRBJ1-6 NA TRBV7-9 CASSPATWMINSPLHF TGTGCCAGCAGCCCGGCCACCTGGATGATAAATTCACCCCTCCACTTT
few TRBJ2-7 NA TRBV29-1 CSVPGGKGEQYF TGCAGCGTTCCCGGGGGTAAGGGCGAGCAGTACTTC
few TRBJ1-2 TRBD1 TRBV24-1 CATSPGTGYGYTF TGTGCCACCAGTCCCGGGACAGGATATGGCTACACCTTC
NA TRBJ2-1 NA TRBV29-1 CSVIHPHSYNEQFF TGCAGCGTAATACACCCGCACTCCTACAATGAGCAGTTCTTC
few TRBJ2-7 NA TRBV28 CASGDSYEQYF TGTGCCAGCGGGGACTCCTACGAGCAGTACTTC
NA TRBJ2-7 NA TRBV4-2 CASSQGDNLSEQYF TGTGCCAGCAGCCAAGGTGACAACCTTAGCGAGCAGTACTTC
few TRBJ2-5 TRBD1 TRBV28 CAARTGQETQYF TGTGCCGCTAGGACAGGCCAAGAGACCCAGTACTTC
once TRBJ1-6 NA TRBV20-1 CSATGQEYNSPLHF TGCAGTGCTACCGGTCAGGAATATAATTCACCCCTCCACTTT
NA TRBJ2-7 NA TRBV2 CASSEGTVPYEQYF TGTGCCAGCAGTGAGGGGACGGTACCCTACGAGCAGTACTTC
NA TRBJ2-7 TRBD2 TRBV5-1 CASSLTGGSEQYF TGCGCCAGCAGCTTGACGGGAGGATCCGAGCAGTACTTC
NA TRBJ1-1 NA TRBV27 CASSFRGLNTEAFF TGTGCCAGCAGTTTTCGGGGGTTGAACACTGAAGCTTTCTTT
NA TRBJ2-5 TRBD2 TRBV4-1 CASSQVPLAGGSNEQYF TGCGCCAGCAGCCAAGTCCCACTAGCGGGAGGGTCAAATGAGCAGTACTTC
few TRBJ2-7 NA TRBV4-1 CASSQEHIVSSYEQYF TGCGCCAGCAGCCAAGAGCATATCGTGAGCTCCTACGAGCAGTACTTC
NA TRBJ2-1 TRBD2 TRBV7-9 CASNVAGGNEQFF TGTGCCAGCAACGTAGCCGGGGGGAATGAGCAGTTCTTC